This T cell receptor (beta chain) comes out of a study of cytomegalovirus exposure and HLA in healthy donors. Across the study: Approximately 200 million T cells yielded some 120 million unique TCR beta sequences in earlier analysis. Study results and caveats: Researchers counted around 170 TCR beta chains as cytomegalovirus-associated. Common viral pathogens (according to a later analysis) appeared linked to several of the most significant clusters.

The PCR made use of 60 Vbeta and 13 Jbeta primers. Measured with immunoSEQ multiplex PCR; TCRdb has only the in-frame clones, and not every one. The repertoire has around 210,000 clones, approximately 84% of them found once; the top ten carry 0.24%. Of note for this clone: Antigen unknown. At one boundary the junction diverges from the germline segment, which might be a read error.

The TCR originated in a girl aged 2 to 9 in good health and CMV-seronegative. The specimen was PBMCs.

The CDR3 here is CSSSYKQGSGNTIYF. The CDR3 bases are TGTTCCAGCAGCTATAAACAGGGGAGTGGAAACACCATATATTTT. This rearrangement joins TRBV7-9 to TRBJ1-3, with 7 nucleotides matching TRBD1. The CDR3 has 15 residues. Germline CDR1 and CDR2: SEHNR and FQNEAQ (reference sequence).